The rows below give T cell receptor beta chains drawn from one sample of a study of human CD8 memory T cell subsets. TCRdb re-called the 5' RACE reads; one entry per CDR3 protein, DNA not given. The sample's table shows some 4,100 distinct CDR3 sequences. Sequenced: CD8+ T cells from PBMCs. The receptors were sampled from a human donor in good health. The CDR3 runs from the conserved cysteine through the conserved F or W. Fields, in order: clone size, J gene, V gene, CDR3 protein. Some rows have no size entry. The others give once, few or many, or a class for an expanded clone.

clone size: .; J gene: TRBJ1-4; V gene: TRBV28; CDR3 protein: CASSLIGQPREKLFF
clone size: .; J gene: TRBJ2-1; V gene: TRBV20-1; CDR3 protein: CSAPSESSYNEQFF
clone size: medium-sized; J gene: TRBJ2-1; V gene: TRBV6-4; CDR3 protein: CASSDGTNNEQFF
clone size: .; J gene: TRBJ1-2; V gene: TRBV7-9; CDR3 protein: CASSLEAWGYTF
clone size: .; J gene: TRBJ1-1; V gene: TRBV5-1; CDR3 protein: CASSPGTGANTEAFF
clone size: .; J gene: TRBJ2-1; V gene: TRBV4-2; CDR3 protein: CASSQDSGGRSYNEQFF
clone size: medium-sized; J gene: TRBJ2-7; V gene: TRBV28; CDR3 protein: CASSLVGESYEQYF
clone size: .; J gene: TRBJ2-7; V gene: TRBV18; CDR3 protein: CASSFTGSNSYEQYF